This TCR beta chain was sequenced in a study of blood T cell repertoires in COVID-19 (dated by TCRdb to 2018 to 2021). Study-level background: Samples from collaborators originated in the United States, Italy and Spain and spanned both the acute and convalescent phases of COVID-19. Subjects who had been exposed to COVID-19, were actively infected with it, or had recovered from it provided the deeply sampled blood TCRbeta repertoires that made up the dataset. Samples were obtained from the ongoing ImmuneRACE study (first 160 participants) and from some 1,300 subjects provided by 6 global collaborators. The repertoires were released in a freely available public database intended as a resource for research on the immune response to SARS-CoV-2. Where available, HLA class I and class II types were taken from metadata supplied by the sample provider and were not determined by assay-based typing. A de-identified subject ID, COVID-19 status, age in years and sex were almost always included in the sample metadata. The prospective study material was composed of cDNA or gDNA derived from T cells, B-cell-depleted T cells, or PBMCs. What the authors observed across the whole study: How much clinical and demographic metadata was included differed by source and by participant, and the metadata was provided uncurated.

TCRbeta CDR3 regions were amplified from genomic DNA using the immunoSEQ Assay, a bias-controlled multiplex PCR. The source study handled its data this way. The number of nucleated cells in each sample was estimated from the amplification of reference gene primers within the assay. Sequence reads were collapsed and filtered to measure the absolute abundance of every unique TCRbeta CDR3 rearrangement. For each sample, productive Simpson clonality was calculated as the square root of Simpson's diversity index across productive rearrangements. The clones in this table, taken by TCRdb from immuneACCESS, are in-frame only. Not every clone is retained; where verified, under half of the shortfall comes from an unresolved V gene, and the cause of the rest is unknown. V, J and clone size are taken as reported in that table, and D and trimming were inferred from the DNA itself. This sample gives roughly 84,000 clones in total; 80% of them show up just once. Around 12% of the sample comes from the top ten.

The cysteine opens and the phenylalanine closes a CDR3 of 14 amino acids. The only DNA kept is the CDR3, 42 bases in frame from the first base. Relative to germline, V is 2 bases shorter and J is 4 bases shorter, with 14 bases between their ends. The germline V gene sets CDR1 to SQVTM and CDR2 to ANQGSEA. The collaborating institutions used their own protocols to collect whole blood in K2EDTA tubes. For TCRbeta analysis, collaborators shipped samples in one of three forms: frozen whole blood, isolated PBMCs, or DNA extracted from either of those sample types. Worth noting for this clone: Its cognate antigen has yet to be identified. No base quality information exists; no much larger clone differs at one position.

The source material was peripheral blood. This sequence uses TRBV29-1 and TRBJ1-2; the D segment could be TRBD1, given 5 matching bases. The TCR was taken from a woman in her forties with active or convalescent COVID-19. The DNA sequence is TGCAGCGTTGAAAGGGGCAGGGTGCCCTATGGCTACACCTTC. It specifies CSVERGRVPYGYTF.